Reported below is one T cell receptor beta chain. Antigen unknown. The CDR3 consists of 14 residues. V dropped 4 bases and J dropped 9; count of bases not matched to a gene: 12. Germline CDR1 SGHDT, CDR2 YYEEEE. The sample is drawn from a study of CD8 T cells in ankylosing spondylitis. Regarding the study as a whole: Typical of ankylosing spondylitis blood, it appeared, was a TCR beta motif of fewer than ten highly homologous variants. Reportedly, matched ankylosing spondylitis synovial fluid was significantly enriched for disease-linked clones. Some motif variants had been reported before (in reactive arthritis synovial fluid and blood). Disease-linked clones bore a CD8+ phenotype and were relatively rare in peripheral blood.

Quantitative 5'-RACE was performed with molecular barcodes, and it yielded the TCR beta libraries. TCRdb recomputed calls from the 5' RACE reads with MiXCR, one row per CDR3 protein. Here the sample spans about 480,000 distinct CDR3 sequences, roughly 17% being singletons. This TCR was sampled from a male donor with ankylosing spondylitis. The specimen sequenced was blood, either unsorted or a sorted T cell fraction (not recorded which). The rearrangement uses TRBV5-6 and TRBJ1-2; TRBD1 matches 7 bases. CDR3 protein: CASSQQGTPSSYTF. CDR3 nucleotides: TGTGCCAGCAGCCAACAGGGGACCCCTTCAAGCTACACCTTC.